This T cell receptor (beta chain) is drawn from a study of T-cell memory formation after mild COVID-19. Study in general: Clusters of TCRs were largely donor specific.

The authors produced TCR alpha and TCR beta cDNA libraries with sample barcodes and UMIs by 5'RACE using constant-segment primers. TCRdb independently ran MiXCR on the 5' RACE reads; one entry per CDR3 protein. The table has roughly 320,000 distinct CDR3 sequences, 28% seen once. Regarding the study as a whole: The SARS-CoV-2 specificity of second-wave clones reaching peak at day 37 remained unverified. Mostly located in CM and EM were contracting CD4+ clones, with contracting CD8+ clones located in EMRA.

Comments on this clonotype: Antigen specificity is unknown.

The receptor was isolated from an adult woman who had mild COVID-19 (a few samples of this study predate the infection). Cell type and time point are not known. Sequenced sample: PBMCs or a T cell subset sorted from them (not recorded which).

CDR3 protein: CASSSPTGINEAFF. In nucleotides, the CDR3 is TGTGCCAGCAGTTCCCCAACAGGGATCAATGAAGCTTTCTTT. The rearrangement uses TRBV6-5 and TRBJ1-1, with TRBD1 as a possible D gene (6 bases). CDR3 size: 14 residues. Germline V lookup: CDR1 MNHEY, CDR2 SVGAGI. The V and J ends lost 4 bases and 7 bases respectively, with 16 bases between them.